A selection of T cell receptor beta chains follows, all from one sample in a study of blood T cell repertoires in COVID-19. Sequencing used immunoSEQ multiplex PCR; TCRdb keeps in-frame clones, though not all of them. The table shows roughly 360,000 clones, with around 84% occurring only once. The sequenced sample was peripheral blood. The receptor source for this set is a human donor with acute or convalescent COVID-19. The donor label of this sample is uncertain. Each CDR3 is given with its conserved first and last residue. D genes are given only for firm matches. Size values are once, few and many counts, or a class for expanded clones, and some rows have none.

size	V	D	J	DNA	CDR3
few	TRBV5-1	TRBD2	TRBJ2-1	TGCGCCAGCAGCTTGGCTAGCGGGCCTTACAATGAGCAGTTCTTC	CASSLASGPYNEQFF
.	TRBV5-1	.	TRBJ2-7	TGCGCCAGCAGCAAAGGACAGCCTAGCTCCTACGAGCAGTACTTC	CASSKGQPSSYEQYF
.	TRBV18	TRBD1	TRBJ2-4	TGTGCCAGCTCATCCGTAGGGGACAGGGGCAAAAACATTCAGTACTTC	CASSSVGDRGKNIQYF
.	TRBV6-6	TRBD2	TRBJ2-3	TGTGCCAGCAGTTACGGACTAGCGGGAAATACGCAGTATTTT	CASSYGLAGNTQYF
.	TRBV6-5	.	TRBJ2-2	TGTGCCAGCAGGGGGCGGGACTTGAACACCGGGGAGCTGTTTTTT	CASRGRDLNTGELFF
.	TRBV23-1	.	TRBJ1-5	TGCGCCAGCAGTCATCCAGGGGTGGGAAGCAATCAGCCCCAGCATTTT	CASSHPGVGSNQPQHF
.	TRBV9	TRBD2	TRBJ2-5	TGTGCCAGCAGCGTAGGATTGGGTGCTAGCGGGTTAGAGACCCAGTACTTC	CASSVGLGASGLETQYF
.	TRBV7-9	.	TRBJ1-2	TGTGCCAGCAGCTTACCCACACAGACCAACTATGGCTACACCTTC	CASSLPTQTNYGYTF
once	TRBV18	TRBD2	TRBJ2-7	TGTGCCAGCTCACCTGAGGGACTAGCCTCATCCTACGAGCAGTACTTC	CASSPEGLASSYEQYF
.	TRBV2	TRBD2	TRBJ2-1	TGTGCCAGCACACCTGGGACTAGCCGGAGCGGCGAGCAGTTCTTC	CASTPGTSRSGEQFF
.	TRBV30	.	TRBJ1-2	TGTGCCTGGAGTTCGGGGAACTATGGCTACACCTTC	CAWSSGNYGYTF
.	TRBV2	.	TRBJ2-7	TGTGCCAGCAGTGAAGAACAGTCTTTGGTCTACGAGCAGTACTTC	CASSEEQSLVYEQYF
.	TRBV25-1	TRBD1	TRBJ2-5	TGTGCCAGCAGTGAACCCGGGACAGGGGGAACTACCCAGTACTTC	CASSEPGTGGTTQYF
.	TRBV19	TRBD1	TRBJ1-5	TGTGCCAGTAGTGTTATCCGGTTATCGGGACAGCGTAATCAGCCCCAGCATTTT	CASSVIRLSGQRNQPQHF
.	TRBV19	TRBD1	TRBJ1-2	TGTGCCAGTAGGAAGCTGACAGGGGCTCCGTACTATGGCTACACCTTC	CASRKLTGAPYYGYTF
once	TRBV6-6	TRBD2	TRBJ2-3	TGTGCCAGCAGCCCACCGGGGGGTACGCAGTATTTT	CASSPPGGTQYF
.	TRBV3-1/TRBV3-2	.	TRBJ2-7	TGTGCCAGCAGCCAACGGACACACGAGCAGTACTTC	CASSQRTHEQYF